This T cell receptor (beta chain) originates from a study of cytotoxic CD8 clonotypes in ibrutinib-treated CLL. General observations from the study: Clonality showed a rise at ibrutinib response that reversed toward baseline at progression.

Germline V gene lookup returns CDR1 GTSNPN and CDR2 SVGIG (reference sequence). The CDR3 has 13 residues. V gave up 0 bases and J gave up 5 bases, with 11 bases separating them. TCRdb keeps only in-frame clones here, not all; method: immunoSEQ multiplex PCR. The table lists some 200,000 clones, over 55% of them singletons. This clone was counted a few times. Its specificity is not known. The sequencing used PBMCs, collected after 24 months of ibrutinib treatment. The rearrangement joins TRBV30 to TRBJ2-7, with D tentatively TRBD2 (5 bases). The origin of this receptor is a human donor with chronic lymphocytic leukemia. The chain's CDR3 is CAWSVLDGDEQYF. CDR3 sequence (DNA): TGTGCCTGGAGTGTACTCGACGGGGACGAGCAGTACTTC.